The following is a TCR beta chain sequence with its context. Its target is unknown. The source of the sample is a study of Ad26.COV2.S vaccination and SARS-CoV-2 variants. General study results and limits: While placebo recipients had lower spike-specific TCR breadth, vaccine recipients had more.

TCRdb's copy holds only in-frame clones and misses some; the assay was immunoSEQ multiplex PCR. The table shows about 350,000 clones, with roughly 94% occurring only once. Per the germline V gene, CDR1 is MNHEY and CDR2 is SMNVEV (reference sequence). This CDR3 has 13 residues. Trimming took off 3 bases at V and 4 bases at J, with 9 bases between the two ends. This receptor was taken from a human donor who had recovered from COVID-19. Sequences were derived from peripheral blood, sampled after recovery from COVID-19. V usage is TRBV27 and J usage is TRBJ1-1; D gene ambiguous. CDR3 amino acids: CASSLGITTEAFF. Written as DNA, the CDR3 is TGTGCCAGCAGTTTGGGGATCACCACTGAAGCTTTCTTT.